A selection of T cell receptor beta chains follows, all from one sample in a study of blood T cell repertoires in COVID-19. TCRdb's table, derived via immunoSEQ multiplex PCR, lists solely in-frame clones and lacks some. This table has some 180,000 clones, roughly 89% appearing once. Sequencing input: peripheral blood. These receptors all stem from a man aged 50 to 59 with acute or convalescent COVID-19. Each CDR3 is given with its conserved first and last residue. Each record gives: V gene, J gene, clone size, D gene, CDR3 protein, CDR3 DNA. The D gene is left open where the match is weak. Rows give clone size only sometimes, using once, few, many, or a class for an expanded clone.

v_gene: TRBV5-1; j_gene: TRBJ1-6; abundance: NA; d_gene: TRBD1; CDR3aa: CASSEGQGRNSPLHF; CDR3nt: TGCGCCAGCAGCGAGGGACAGGGTAGGAATTCACCCCTCCACTTT
v_gene: TRBV18; j_gene: TRBJ1-1; abundance: once; d_gene: TRBD1; CDR3aa: CASSAGQGWAEAFF; CDR3nt: TGTGCCAGCTCAGCGGGACAGGGTTGGGCTGAAGCTTTCTTT
v_gene: TRBV29-1; j_gene: TRBJ1-2; abundance: NA; d_gene: TRBD1; CDR3aa: CSVLTGDGYTF; CDR3nt: TGCAGCGTCCTGACAGGGGACGGCTACACCTTC
v_gene: TRBV21-1; j_gene: TRBJ2-3; abundance: NA; d_gene: NA; CDR3aa: CASRGQGPHPLLTDTQYF; CDR3nt: TGTGCCAGCAGGGGACAGGGTCCTCACCCCCTCCTCACAGATACGCAGTATTTT
v_gene: TRBV28; j_gene: TRBJ2-7; abundance: NA; d_gene: NA; CDR3aa: CASSQGQEGYEQYF; CDR3nt: TGTGCCAGCAGTCAGGGGCAGGAAGGCTACGAGCAGTACTTC
v_gene: TRBV9; j_gene: TRBJ1-3; abundance: NA; d_gene: TRBD1; CDR3aa: CASSPSTYRGSGNTIYF; CDR3nt: TGTGCCAGCAGCCCCTCCACGTACAGGGGCTCTGGAAACACCATATATTTT
v_gene: TRBV27; j_gene: TRBJ1-2; abundance: once; d_gene: TRBD1; CDR3aa: CASSPDRGPYGENGYTF; CDR3nt: TGTGCCAGCAGTCCAGACAGGGGGCCCTATGGAGAGAATGGCTACACCTTC
v_gene: TRBV3-1/TRBV3-2; j_gene: TRBJ2-3; abundance: NA; d_gene: NA; CDR3aa: CASSQDPVGGKGTDTQYF; CDR3nt: TGTGCCAGCAGCCAAGATCCAGTGGGGGGTAAGGGCACAGATACGCAGTATTTT
v_gene: TRBV29-1; j_gene: TRBJ1-2; abundance: NA; d_gene: TRBD1; CDR3aa: CSVEKDRGLVDGYTF; CDR3nt: TGCAGCGTTGAAAAAGACAGGGGATTAGTCGATGGCTACACCTTC
v_gene: TRBV2; j_gene: TRBJ2-1; abundance: NA; d_gene: TRBD2; CDR3aa: CASGTSGYNEQFF; CDR3nt: TGTGCCAGCGGGACTAGCGGTTACAATGAGCAGTTCTTC